Below are 16 T cell receptor beta chains sequenced from a single sample in a study of blood T cell repertoires in COVID-19. Data came from immunoSEQ multiplex PCR; TCRdb stores just in-frame clones and leaves some out. The sample has 250,000 or so clones; more than 85% are singletons. Sequences were obtained from peripheral blood. The receptors here all came from a woman aged 55 to 70 with COVID-19, enrolled during active disease.

V gene TRBV5-1 combines with J gene TRBJ2-1; 14 bases map to TRBD2. The trim removed 1 base at V and 7 bases at J, leaving 10 bases unmatched. The CDR3 is 18 residues long. CDR1 is SGHRS, CDR2 YFSETQ, per germline. The CDR3 loop reads CASSLLSGGTSGRNEQFF. The CDR3 region has the DNA TGCGCCAGCAGCTTGTTGTCCGGCGGGACTAGCGGGAGAAATGAGCAGTTCTTC.

V and J are TRBV11-2 and TRBJ1-2; 11 bases match TRBD1. The J segment lost 5 bases and the V segment lost 5 bases, leaving 1 base of the junction unmatched. In germline, CDR1 is SGHAT, CDR2 FQNNGV. The CDR3 has 13 residues. CDR3 in DNA: TGTGCCAGCAGCCGGGACAGGGGGTATGGCTACACCTTC. Translating it yields CASSRDRGYGYTF.

The chain joins TRBV5-4 to TRBJ2-7; 13 nucleotides line up with TRBD2. Germline CDR1 is SGHNT and CDR2 is YYREEE (reference sequence). This CDR3 has 16 residues. Germline trimming cut 0 bases from V and 7 bases from J; bases unmatched to any gene: 7. CDR3 residues: CASSLGTSGRAGEQYF. The DNA for the CDR3 is TGTGCCAGCAGCTTGGGTACTAGCGGGAGGGCGGGGGAGCAGTACTTC.

V is TRBV5-1 and J is TRBJ1-5; D is perhaps TRBD1 (6 bases). The germline V and J ends were trimmed by 0 bases and 6 bases, with 10 bases remaining between them. CDR1 and CDR2 (germline): SGHRS, YFSETQ. CDR3 length: 14 residues. Written as DNA, the CDR3 is TGCGCCAGCAGCTTGGAAGGGGGTGCTCAGCCCCAGCATTTT. This translates into CASSLEGGAQPQHF.

The chain recombines TRBV7-8 with TRBJ2-1; 8 bases match TRBD1. V shed 2 bases, J shed 1 base, and the junction held 7 bases outside the gene matches. The germline gives CDR1 SGHVS, CDR2 FQNEAQ. This CDR3 spans 17 amino acids. The CDR3 spells CASSLTSGGLSYNEQFF. CDR3 bases: TGTGCCAGCAGCTTAACGTCAGGGGGCCTGTCCTACAATGAGCAGTTCTTC.

The chain joins TRBV11-2 to TRBJ1-2; D is unclear. CDR3 length equals 13 residues. The V gene's germline CDR1 is SGHAT and CDR2 FQNNGV. The germline V and J ends were trimmed by 0 bases and 2 bases, with 4 bases remaining between them. The CDR3 is CASSLDSNYGYTF. For the CDR3, the DNA is TGTGCCAGCAGCTTAGATAGCAACTATGGCTACACCTTC.

The DNA of the CDR3 is TGCGCCAGCAGCCAGGAGCAAAGCACCGGGGGGTCACCCCTCCACTTT. Protein sequence: CASSQEQSTGGSPLHF. V gene TRBV4-1 combines with J gene TRBJ1-6; possible D gene TRBD1, 5 bases. V was cut by 3 bases and J by 10 bases, with 19 bases left in between. This CDR3 contains 16 residues. The germline V gene has CDR1 MGHRA and CDR2 YSYEKL.

This clone has just one count. The J gene is TRBJ1-3, the V gene TRBV7-2; 7 nucleotides line up with TRBD1. Germline CDR1 and CDR2: SGHTA and FQGNSA. With V trimmed by 5 bases and J by 7 bases, 8 bases remained unmatched. The CDR3 consists of 14 residues. This chain's CDR3 is CASSREGAGNTIYF. Here the CDR3 DNA reads TGTGCCAGCAGCCGGGAGGGGGCAGGGAACACCATATATTTT.

V is TRBV6-6 and J is TRBJ2-2; TRBD1 aligns across 8 bases. Trimming at V came to 8 bases and at J to 6 bases, leaving 8 bases not matched to a gene. Germline V gene sequence: CDR1 MNHNY, CDR2 SVGAGI (reference sequence). The CDR3 is made up of 14 amino acids. The CDR3 region is CASRGQGASGELFF. The DNA of the CDR3 is TGTGCCAGCCGGGGGCAGGGGGCCTCCGGGGAGCTGTTTTTT.

The V and J genes are TRBV4-1 and TRBJ1-5; 10 positions agree with TRBD1. J was trimmed by 6 bases and V by 4 bases; bases with no gene match: 9. The germline V gene encodes CDR1 MGHRA and CDR2 YSYEKL. This CDR3 is 16 amino acids long. CDR3 sequence (DNA): TGCGCCAGCAGCCCATTAAACGACAGGGGGCCTCAGCCCCAGCATTTT. Protein product: CASSPLNDRGPQPQHF.

Here the CDR3 reads CASSMTGETEAFF. The CDR3 region has the DNA TGTGCCAGTAGTATGACAGGGGAAACTGAAGCTTTCTTT. This chain joins TRBV19 and TRBJ1-1, with 8 bases that match TRBD1. This CDR3 comprises 13 residues. V lost 3 bases, J lost 5 bases, and 2 bases stayed unmatched. The germline CDR1 and CDR2 sequences are LNHDA and SQIVND (reference sequence).

CDR3 sequence (DNA): TGTGCCAGCAGTTACTATAATCCGGGAAGCTCTGGGGCCAACGTCCTGACTTTC. This sequence encodes CASSYYNPGSSGANVLTF. This chain connects TRBV6-2 or TRBV6-3 to TRBJ2-6, with D perhaps TRBD2 (5 bases). Per germline, CDR1 MNHEY and CDR2 SVGEGT. Trimming left V 1 base short and J 0 bases short, with 13 bases between. This CDR3 spans 18 amino acids.

The chain has TRBV27 and TRBJ2-7; D perhaps matches TRBD1 (7 bases). CDR3 size: 16 residues. Germline-derived CDR1 and CDR2 are MNHEY and SMNVEV (reference sequence). V was clipped by 5 bases and J by 4 bases, with 21 bases between them. The CDR3 loop is CASSGRTGTNLYEQYF. Here the CDR3 DNA reads TGTGCCAGCAGTGGGAGGACAGGCACAAACCTTTACGAGCAGTACTTC.

This clone came up once. This chain links TRBV6-5 with TRBJ1-1; no reliable D call. The V end was cut by 0 bases, the J end by 1 base, with 12 bases between. The CDR3 covers 16 residues. The germline V gene encodes CDR1 MNHEY and CDR2 SVGAGI. The CDR3 DNA reads TGTGCCAGCAGTTACTCCGAACGGTTGCGGAACACTGAAGCTTTCTTT. It codes for CASSYSERLRNTEAFF.

The chain couples TRBV7-9 to TRBJ1-5; TRBD1 agrees at 9 bases. CDR3 length equals 16 residues. V trimming: 3 bases; J trimming: 7 bases; junction bases outside the gene matches: 10. Germline loops: CDR1 SEHNR, CDR2 FQNEAQ (reference sequence). The CDR3 is CASSLGSGTGPQPQHF. CDR3 bases: TGTGCCAGCAGCTTGGGCTCCGGGACAGGGCCCCAGCCCCAGCATTTT.

The chain carries TRBV6-5 and TRBJ2-7; D possibly corresponds to TRBD1 (5 bases). Trimming stripped 0 bases from V and 0 bases from J, with 9 bases between. The CDR3 is 15 amino acids. CDR1 is MNHEY, CDR2 SVGAGI, per germline. This CDR3 reads CASSYSSQGSYEQYF. CDR3 bases: TGTGCCAGCAGTTACTCGAGTCAGGGCTCCTACGAGCAGTACTTC.